The 29 T cell receptor beta chains reported below all come from one sample, sequenced in a study of shared clonotypes between healthy human individuals. Sequencing was performed with immunoSEQ multiplex PCR; in TCRdb, only in-frame clones are kept and a portion is missing. The sample records more than 2 million clones, 95% being singletons. Input material: naive CD4+ T cells sorted from blood. The subset was: CD45RA+ positively selected. The receptors were sampled from a man younger than 35 in good health.

The rearrangement uses TRBV2 and TRBJ2-5; no definite D call. Trimming left V 8 bases short and J 1 base short, with 20 bases between. CDR1 is SNHLY, CDR2 FYNNEI, per germline. The CDR3 is 16 residues long. In nucleotides, the CDR3 is TGTGCCAGCTGGCTAGAGCTAGGATCGTCCCAAGAGACCCAGTACTTC. It yields the protein CASWLELGSSQETQYF.

The chain combines TRBV6-1 with TRBJ2-5, with TRBD1 matching 7 bases. Trimming at V came to 3 bases and at J to 0 bases, leaving 10 bases not matched to a gene. The CDR3 covers 17 residues. Looked up from germline, CDR1 is MNHNS and CDR2 is SASEGT. CDR3 nucleotide sequence: TGTGCCAGCAGTGATTTTTCGGGACAGTCGTACCAAGAGACCCAGTACTTC. It encodes CASSDFSGQSYQETQYF.

The chain couples TRBV2 to TRBJ2-5, with 12 nucleotides matching TRBD2. This CDR3 comprises 16 residues. The ends lost 4 bases at V and 4 bases at J; junction bases unmatched: 7. Germline V gene lookup returns CDR1 SNHLY and CDR2 FYNNEI. DNA for the CDR3: TGTGCCAGCAGTGCAGCTAGCGGGAGGGGGCCAGAGACCCAGTACTTC. Its translation: CASSAASGRGPETQYF.

The chain combines TRBV2 with TRBJ2-3, with D tentatively TRBD2 (6 bases). Trimming removed 9 bases at V and 0 bases at J, with 16 bases between. CDR3 length: 15 amino acids. Germline V gene sequence: CDR1 SNHLY, CDR2 FYNNEI. The CDR3 sequence is CARPLLAPSTDTQYF. In DNA form, the CDR3 reads TGTGCCAGGCCTCTACTAGCACCTAGCACAGATACGCAGTATTTT.

This chain uses TRBV28 with TRBJ2-1, with 10 bases that match TRBD2. V lost 5 bases, J lost 0 bases, and 10 bases stayed unmatched. CDR1 and CDR2 from the germline V gene are MDHEN and SYDVKM. The CDR3 spans 18 residues. In DNA, the CDR3 is TGTGCCAGCAGTCCCCATGGGGCTAGCGGGAGCTCCTACAATGAGCAGTTCTTC. Translating gives CASSPHGASGSSYNEQFF.

CDR3 DNA sequence: TGTGCCAGCAGCTTAGATCCCGGTCAAAGCACCTTC. Amino acid sequence: CASSLDPGQSTF. The chain links TRBV7-9 to TRBJ1-2; D gene uncertain. CDR1 is SEHNR, CDR2 FQNEAQ, per germline (reference sequence). The CDR3 totals 12 residues. V lost 1 base to trimming and J lost 13 bases, with 13 bases between them.

The V call is TRBV4-3, the J call TRBJ1-2; D ambiguous. The CDR3 totals 13 residues. V was trimmed by 5 bases and J by 5 bases, leaving 12 bases between them. The germline V gene encodes CDR1 LGHNA and CDR2 YSLEER. CDR3 in amino acids: CASSGDLGYGYTF. The DNA for the CDR3 is TGCGCCAGCAGCGGGGATTTAGGGTATGGCTACACCTTC.

The chain is built from TRBV4-3 and TRBJ2-3; 7 bases line up with TRBD1. Germline V gene sequence: CDR1 LGHNA, CDR2 YSLEER. The CDR3 runs to 16 residues. V lost 0 bases and J lost 6; bases outside the gene matches: 9. CDR3 sequence reads: CASSQERTGYRDTQYF. The DNA of the CDR3 is TGCGCCAGCAGCCAAGAAAGGACAGGCTATCGGGATACGCAGTATTTT.

The chain carries TRBV9 and TRBJ2-3; D uncertain. The V and J ends lost 5 bases and 2 bases respectively, with 12 bases between them. This CDR3 region has 14 residues. Germline V lookup: CDR1 SGDLS, CDR2 YYNGEE. This chain's CDR3 is CASSLYDFTDTQYF. CDR3 sequence (DNA): TGTGCCAGCAGTTTATACGACTTCACAGATACGCAGTATTTT.

About this clone: Other DNA sequences in this specimen translate into the identical CDR3. The chain is built from TRBV4-1 and TRBJ2-1, with no clear D. The CDR3 consists of 15 residues. V shed 3 bases and J shed 0 bases, with 9 bases lying between them. CDR1 MGHRA and CDR2 YSYEKL come from the germline V gene. The CDR3 coding sequence is TGCGCCAGCAGCCAGCCGACGAGCTCCTACAATGAGCAGTTCTTC. Translating it yields CASSQPTSSYNEQFF.

This chain joins TRBV25-1 and TRBJ1-6, with no clear D. From germline, CDR1 is MGHDK and CDR2 SYGVNS. With 3 bases removed from V and 5 bases from J, the gap between germline ends came to 11 bases. The CDR3 has 15 residues. CDR3 nucleotide sequence: TGTGCCAGCAGTGAGGGTCAGAACCATAATTCACCCCTCCACTTT. Translation gives CASSEGQNHNSPLHF.

V and J are TRBV5-4 and TRBJ2-7, with 11 bases matching TRBD2. This CDR3 contains 15 residues. CDR1 SGHNT and CDR2 YYREEE come from the germline V gene (reference sequence). Germline trimming cut 4 bases from V and 0 bases from J; bases unmatched to any gene: 3. This chain's CDR3 is CASSTGTSGSYEQYF. The CDR3 region has the DNA TGTGCCAGCAGCACCGGGACTAGCGGCTCCTACGAGCAGTACTTC.

The chain couples TRBV5-4 to TRBJ2-2; D is uncertain. V dropped 0 bases and J dropped 3 bases, with 3 bases sitting between them. Germline CDR1 and CDR2: SGHNT and YYREEE (reference sequence). The CDR3 contains 13 residues. For the CDR3, the DNA is TGTGCCAGCAGCTTGGCGGACACCGGGGAGCTGTTTTTT. It codes for CASSLADTGELFF.

Comment on this clone: This specimen includes other DNA sequences encoding the same CDR3. The J gene is TRBJ2-3, the V gene TRBV11-3, with a possible D match to TRBD1 (6 bases). V was shortened by 0 bases and J by 0 bases, with 7 bases between the two germline ends. The CDR3 extends over 15 amino acids. CDR1 SGHNT and CDR2 YENEEA come from the germline V gene. The CDR3 DNA follows: TGTGCCAGCAGCTTAGACGGGACAAGCACAGATACGCAGTATTTT. Translated: CASSLDGTSTDTQYF.

As DNA, the CDR3 is TGTGCCAGCACTAAACGGGGGTTTCCCAACCAAGAGACCCAGTACTTC. This encodes CASTKRGFPNQETQYF. This rearrangement joins TRBV2 to TRBJ2-5; perhaps TRBD2 as D (6 bases). Trimming removed 7 bases from V and 0 bases from J, with 18 bases in between. The germline CDR1 and CDR2 sequences are SNHLY and FYNNEI. This CDR3 is built from 16 residues.

This clone was found once. The V and J genes are TRBV28 and TRBJ2-7, with D unresolved. V shed 6 bases and J shed 0 bases, with 12 bases lying between them. This CDR3 is 14 amino acids long. The germline V gene has CDR1 MDHEN and CDR2 SYDVKM. The CDR3 DNA is TGTGCCAGCAGAAAACCTCAGGACTCCTACGAGCAGTACTTC. Encoded protein: CASRKPQDSYEQYF.

This clone has only a few counts. The CDR3 region has the DNA TGTGCCAGCAGCGAAACTCTACCCCTCTATGGCTACACCTTC. Translation gives CASSETLPLYGYTF. The V call is TRBV6-1, the J call TRBJ1-2, with D uncertain. The CDR3 contains 14 residues. Between the trimmed V and J ends, which lost 6 bases and 4 bases, there was a span of 15 bases. Per germline, CDR1 MNHNS and CDR2 SASEGT.

On this clone: Different DNA sequences within this sample yield the same CDR3. The gene calls are TRBV10-3 and TRBJ2-3; weak D call: TRBD1 (6 bases). From germline, CDR1 is ENHRY and CDR2 SYGVKD. V was cut by 3 bases and J by 3 bases, with 10 bases left in between. The CDR3 has 14 residues. The CDR3 coding sequence is TGTGCCATCAGTGACAGGGGTGGGACAGATACGCAGTATTTT. It codes for CAISDRGGTDTQYF.

This sequence joins TRBV6-1 and TRBJ1-3; D unresolved. This CDR3 has 13 amino acids. The V end lost 2 bases, the J end lost 4 bases, and 6 bases lay between the germline ends. CDR1 and CDR2 from the germline V gene are MNHNS and SASEGT. CDR3 region: CASSEPGGNTIYF. The CDR3 DNA sequence: TGTGCCAGCAGTGAACCAGGAGGAAACACCATATATTTT.

J is TRBJ1-5 and V is TRBV19, with TRBD1 identical over 7 bases. V lost 10 bases and J lost 3; bases outside the gene matches: 3. Per the germline V gene, CDR1 is LNHDA and CDR2 is SQIVND (reference sequence). The CDR3 extends over 12 amino acids. CDR3 in amino acids: CATEGANQPQHF. The CDR3 nucleotides read TGTGCCACCGAGGGGGCCAATCAGCCCCAGCATTTT. The full variable domain, in which reference TRBV19 and TRBJ1-5 provide the parts outside the CDR3, is DGGITQSPKYLFRKEGQNVTLSCEQNLNHDAMYWYRQDPGQGLRLIYYSQIVNDFQKGDIAEGYSVSREKKESFPLTVTSAQKNPTAFYLCATEGANQPQHFGDGTRLSIL.

The CDR3 region has the DNA TGTGCCAGCAGCGTCGGGAGCCTCGCCCACGAGCAGTACTTC. Protein: CASSVGSLAHEQYF. The J gene is TRBJ2-7, the V gene TRBV9; weak D call: TRBD2 (6 bases). Deletions cut 2 bases from V and 5 bases from J, with 14 bases between. Germline V lookup: CDR1 SGDLS, CDR2 YYNGEE. The length of the CDR3 is 14 residues.

V is TRBV7-2 and J is TRBJ2-7; no reliable D call. The CDR3 has 15 residues. With 1 base removed from V and 3 bases from J, the gap between germline ends came to 13 bases. Germline assignment: CDR1 SGHTA and CDR2 FQGNSA. This chain's CDR3 is CASSLEGTTSYEQYF. The CDR3 DNA is TGTGCCAGCAGCTTAGAGGGTACTACAAGCTACGAGCAGTACTTC.

This sequence joins TRBV5-4 and TRBJ2-7; 9 bases map to TRBD1. The CDR3 runs 14 residues. V dropped 3 bases and J dropped 0; count of bases not matched to a gene: 1. The germline CDR1 and CDR2 sequences are SGHNT and YYREEE (reference sequence). CDR3 DNA sequence: TGTGCCAGCAGCTCACAGGGGGCCTCCTACGAGCAGTACTTC. It translates to CASSSQGASYEQYF. Together with reference TRBV5-4 and TRBJ2-7, the CDR3 gives the full variable domain: ETGVTQSPTHLIKTRGQQVTLRCSSQSGHNTVSWYQQALGQGPQFIFQYYREEENGRGNFPPRFSGLQFPNYSSELNVNALELDDSALYLCASSSQGASYEQYFGPGTRLTVT.

The rearrangement links TRBV9 to TRBJ1-1; D perhaps matches TRBD1 (6 bases). Per germline, CDR1 SGDLS and CDR2 YYNGEE. V lost 0 bases to trimming and J lost 1 base, with 13 bases between them. The CDR3 totals 16 residues. CDR3 bases: TGTGCCAGCAGCGTAGGCCTAGGACAGCCGAACACTGAAGCTTTCTTT. It encodes CASSVGLGQPNTEAFF.

For this clone: The same CDR3 arises from other DNA sequences in this sample as well. The V and J genes are TRBV18 and TRBJ2-7; D gene ambiguous. Looked up from germline, CDR1 is KGHSH and CDR2 is LQKENI. V lost 3 bases to trimming and J lost 0 bases, with 9 bases between them. The CDR3 sequence is 14 residues long. Here the CDR3 DNA reads TGTGCCAGCTCACCGGGTGGAAGCTCCTACGAGCAGTACTTC. Encoded protein: CASSPGGSSYEQYF.

The CDR3 DNA reads TGTGCCATCGGCGGGGGCCGCGGCACAGATACGCAGTATTTT. Residues: CAIGGGRGTDTQYF. The chain joins TRBV10-3 to TRBJ2-3; perhaps TRBD2 as D (7 bases). Trimming removed 8 bases at V and 1 base at J, with 13 bases between. This CDR3 spans 14 amino acids. Germline V lookup: CDR1 ENHRY, CDR2 SYGVKD.

In this sample, this clone turned up once. The chain employs TRBV28 and TRBJ1-5, with D possibly being TRBD1 (6 bases). From germline, CDR1 is MDHEN and CDR2 SYDVKM. Trimming cost V 10 bases and J 2 bases, with 15 bases left between them. This CDR3 is 14 amino acids long. Written as DNA, the CDR3 is TGTGCCACGCGGGTACAGGGTGGCAATCAGCCCCAGCATTTT. Translated, it gives CATRVQGGNQPQHF. The whole variable domain, filled in from reference TRBV28 and TRBJ1-5, reads DVKVTQSSRYLVKRTGEKVFLECVQDMDHENMFWYRQDPGLGLRLIYFSYDVKMKEKGDIPEGYSVSREKKERFSLILESASTNQTSMYLCATRVQGGNQPQHFGDGTRLSIL.

This chain links TRBV25-1 with TRBJ1-1, with a tentative D call TRBD1 (6 bases). Germline V lookup: CDR1 MGHDK, CDR2 SYGVNS. Trimming stripped 5 bases from V and 3 bases from J, with 16 bases between. This CDR3 is built from 15 residues. The CDR3 DNA sequence: TGTGCCAGCAGTCCCCGACAGGTCCCGGACACTGAAGCTTTCTTT. This codes for CASSPRQVPDTEAFF.

The chain recombines TRBV7-2 with TRBJ2-4, with unresolved D. The V end lost 5 bases, the J end lost 0 bases, and 2 bases lay between the germline ends. The CDR3 sequence is 12 residues long. Germline V gene sequence: CDR1 SGHTA, CDR2 FQGNSA. The CDR3 DNA reads as TGTGCCAGCAGCCGAGCCAAAAACATTCAGTACTTC. Its protein is CASSRAKNIQYF. The whole variable domain, remainder taken from reference TRBV7-2 and TRBJ2-4, is GAGVSQSPSNKVTEKGKDVELRCDPISGHTALYWYRQSLGQGLEFLIYFQGNSAPDKSGLPSDRFSAERTGGSVSTLTIQRTQQEDSAVYLCASSRAKNIQYFGAGTRLSVL.